One and the same sample provided the 23 T cell receptor beta chains below, sequenced in a study of T-cell reconstitution after alpha-beta-depleted transplantation in children. The TCRbeta library was prepared with unique molecular identifiers. TCRdb recomputed calls from the PCR reads with MiXCR, one row per CDR3 protein. In the table there are about 27,000 distinct CDR3 sequences, about 18% of which are singletons. The sample consisted of PBMCs, mostly from graft donor cells, taken 60 days after TCRalphabeta/CD19-depleted stem cell transplant. The receptors were gathered from a male patient between 2 and 9 years old who had a stem cell transplant for acute lymphoblastic leukemia, so the T cells may come from the graft donor.

This chain connects TRBV5-1 to TRBJ2-5; D is perhaps TRBD1 (6 bases). V was cut by 4 bases and J by 2 bases, with 12 bases left in between. The CDR3 sequence is 14 residues long. Germline V lookup: CDR1 SGHRS, CDR2 YFSETQ. The CDR3 protein is CASSMGRGQETQYF. In DNA form, the CDR3 reads TGCGCCAGCAGCATGGGCAGGGGACAAGAGACCCAGTACTTC.

This clonotype was found a few times. This chain joins TRBV5-1 and TRBJ2-3, with D unresolved. V lost 2 bases and J lost 2, with 6 bases in between. Germline assignment: CDR1 SGHRS and CDR2 YFSETQ. This CDR3 has 13 amino acids. The CDR3 loop reads CASSLRDTDTQYF. The CDR3 DNA reads as TGCGCCAGCAGCTTAAGGGACACAGATACGCAGTATTTT.

This clonotype has ten or more counts. This chain uses TRBV29-1 with TRBJ1-1; 8 bases align to TRBD1. Germline V gene sequence: CDR1 SQVTM, CDR2 ANQGSEA. With V trimmed by 5 bases and J by 3 bases, 5 bases remained unmatched. The CDR3 has 13 amino acids. This CDR3 reads CSVNGQGHTEAFF. The CDR3 region has the DNA TGCAGCGTTAATGGACAGGGCCACACTGAAGCTTTCTTT.

This chain uses TRBV28 with TRBJ1-2, with D tentatively TRBD1 (6 bases). V shed 8 bases and J shed 2 bases, with 9 bases lying between them. Germline V gene sequence: CDR1 MDHEN, CDR2 SYDVKM. This CDR3 spans 12 amino acids. The CDR3 here is CASLGQNYGYTF. The CDR3 DNA reads TGTGCCAGCCTAGGACAGAACTATGGCTACACCTTC.

The rearrangement uses TRBV21-1 and TRBJ1-4. TRBV21-1 is tagged as a pseudogene. This CDR3 has 13 amino acids. The CDR3 region has the DNA TGTGCCAGCAGCAAACCTAGGAGGGAAAAACTGTTTTTT. Its protein is CASSKPRREKLFF.

This clonotype turned up a few times. The chain's CDR3 is CATARDRAPYSNQPQHF. The CDR3 DNA follows: TGTGCCACCGCCCGGGACAGGGCCCCCTATAGCAATCAGCCCCAGCATTTT. V and J are TRBV24-1 and TRBJ1-5; 9 nucleotides line up with TRBD1. Germline V gene sequence: CDR1 KGHDR, CDR2 SFDVKD. This CDR3 comprises 17 residues. V trimming: 9 bases; J trimming: 0 bases; junction bases outside the gene matches: 11.

This clonotype was counted at least ten times. The V and J genes are TRBV5-1 and TRBJ2-3; 9 nucleotides line up with TRBD2. V lost 6 bases and J lost 2; bases outside the gene matches: 16. CDR3 length: 18 amino acids. Germline V gene data show CDR1 as SGHRS and CDR2 as YFSETQ. The CDR3 DNA reads TGCGCCAGCAACGTGAGACGGGGAGCGGGGGGAAACACAGATACGCAGTATTTT. This encodes CASNVRRGAGGNTDTQYF.

V and J are TRBV2 and TRBJ2-7, with no clear D. The V gene's germline CDR1 is SNHLY and CDR2 FYNNEI. The V gene lost 3 bases and the J gene lost 8 bases, with 11 bases spanning the gap. The CDR3 has 12 amino acids. The chain's CDR3 is CASSDSEAKQYF. The CDR3 DNA sequence: TGTGCCAGCAGTGACTCAGAGGCGAAGCAGTACTTC.

The rearrangement uses TRBV28 and TRBJ2-1; D gene uncertain. The germline CDR1 and CDR2 sequences are MDHEN and SYDVKM. Trimming took 2 bases from V and 7 from J, leaving 6 bases between them. CDR3 size: 12 residues. The CDR3 region has the DNA TGTGCCAGCAGTTTAAACCCGAATGAGCAGTTCTTC. Translating it yields CASSLNPNEQFF.

This clonotype was seen a handful of times. The genes are TRBV7-2 and TRBJ2-1, with 9 positions matching TRBD2. The CDR3 contains 15 residues. Trimming cost V 5 bases and J 0 bases; bases outside gene matches: 2. Germline lookup yields CDR1 SGHTA and CDR2 FQGNSA. CDR3 DNA sequence: TGTGCCAGCAGCCAACTAGCGGGCTCCTACAATGAGCAGTTCTTC. This sequence encodes CASSQLAGSYNEQFF.

There are many counts of this clonotype. V and J are TRBV12-3 or TRBV12-4 and TRBJ2-7, with D tentatively TRBD1 or TRBD2 (5 bases each). This CDR3 is 18 amino acids long. The V and J ends lost 7 bases and 7 bases respectively, with 32 bases between them. For the CDR3, the DNA is TGTGCCAGCAAATACGGCCCCCGGTTTGGGCGCGCTGGGGGTGAGCAGTACTTC. Amino acid sequence: CASKYGPRFGRAGGEQYF.

This clonotype showed up just a few times. This chain links TRBV12-3 or TRBV12-4 with TRBJ1-4; D not resolved. Between the trimmed V and J ends, which lost 2 bases and 11 bases, there was a span of 6 bases. This CDR3 has 11 amino acids. This CDR3 reads CASSLLGKLFF. The CDR3 bases are TGTGCCAGCAGTTTACTCGGGAAACTGTTTTTT.

Ten or more counts support this clonotype. The rearrangement links TRBV4-2 to TRBJ2-2, with no clear D. Trimming pared 0 bases from V and 5 bases from J, leaving 10 bases between. CDR3 length equals 15 residues. Germline V CDR1 and CDR2: LGHNA, YNFKEQ. The CDR3 loop reads CASSQDGSGTGELFF. As DNA, the CDR3 is TGTGCCAGCAGCCAAGATGGGTCTGGAACCGGGGAGCTGTTTTTT.

The chain employs TRBV25-1 and TRBJ1-1; no definite D call. The V end was cut by 6 bases, the J end by 5 bases, with 7 bases between. CDR3 length equals 11 residues. In germline, CDR1 is MGHDK, CDR2 SYGVNS. CDR3 nucleotides: TGTGCCAGCAGGGGAGGGACTGAAGCTTTCTTT. This sequence encodes CASRGGTEAFF.

The chain carries TRBV7-8 and TRBJ2-5, with 12 bases identical to TRBD2. Germline V CDR1 and CDR2: SGHVS, FQNEAQ. V shed 0 bases, J shed 5 bases, and the junction held 4 bases outside the gene matches. The CDR3 covers 16 residues. The CDR3 DNA is TGTGCCAGCAGCTTAGCTCCGCTAGCGGGAGGGGAGACCCAGTACTTC. Its translation: CASSLAPLAGGETQYF.

The chain is built from TRBV7-2 and TRBJ2-5, with D perhaps matching TRBD2 (5 bases). Per germline, CDR1 SGHTA and CDR2 FQGNSA. There are 13 residues in the CDR3. The germline V and J ends were trimmed by 1 base and 5 bases, with 8 bases remaining between them. CDR3 amino acids: CASSLDGMETQYF. The CDR3 DNA reads as TGTGCCAGCAGCTTAGACGGGATGGAGACCCAGTACTTC.

Comment on this clonotype: A read error may be the cause here, since a much bigger clone is one base away. This chain links TRBV6-5 with TRBJ2-4; 7 bases map to TRBD1. CDR3 length: 12 residues. Looked up from germline, CDR1 is MNHEY and CDR2 is SVGAGI. The V gene end was trimmed by 7 bases and the J gene end by 9 bases; junction bases not matched to a gene: 6. In DNA, the CDR3 is TGTGCCAGCAAGGGACAGTCCAGCATTCAGTACTTC. Translated, it gives CASKGQSSIQYF.

The chain is built from TRBV11-2 and TRBJ1-1; D might be TRBD1 (6 bases). V lost 7 bases and J lost 5, with 14 bases in between. This CDR3 comprises 13 residues. The germline V gene has CDR1 SGHAT and CDR2 FQNNGV. The CDR3 nucleotides are TGTGCCAGCACCAACCCAGGGGCTACTGAAGCTTTCTTT. As protein: CASTNPGATEAFF.

In its sample, this clonotype was seen many times. The chain combines TRBV7-9 with TRBJ1-3; D is unresolved. Trimming took 1 base from V and 4 from J, leaving 8 bases between them. The CDR3 consists of 14 residues. Looked up from germline, CDR1 is SEHNR and CDR2 is FQNEAQ (reference sequence). CDR3 protein: CASSLESRGNTIYF. The CDR3, as DNA: TGTGCCAGCAGCTTAGAGTCCCGGGGAAACACCATATATTTT.

The chain is built from TRBV12-3 or TRBV12-4 and TRBJ2-3, with TRBD1 identical over 9 bases. The CDR3 has 15 residues. The junction had 5 bases not matched to a gene; V was cut back by 6 bases and J by 1 base. This chain's CDR3 is CASRQTGGGTDTQYF. CDR3 sequence (DNA): TGTGCCAGCAGACAAACAGGGGGCGGCACAGATACGCAGTATTTT.

Comment on this clonotype: With a much larger clone just one base away, this may be a read error. V and J are TRBV12-3 or TRBV12-4 and TRBJ1-1; D unclear. Trimming removed 4 bases from V and 5 bases from J, with 11 bases in between. The CDR3 loop spans 13 amino acids. CDR3 in DNA: TGTGCCAGCAGTTCCAGTGTTGGGACTGAAGCTTTCTTT. Protein: CASSSSVGTEAFF.

The rearrangement links TRBV11-1 to TRBJ2-3; D is ambiguous. Germline V gene data show CDR1 as SGHAT and CDR2 as FQDESV (reference sequence). This CDR3 comprises 14 residues. Trimming removed 2 bases at V and 5 bases at J, with 11 bases between. The CDR3 region has the DNA TGTGCCAGCAGCTTAACCCTAAACAGAGATACGCAGTATTTT. Translating gives CASSLTLNRDTQYF.

CDR3 region: CASSDRAWRHGYTF. The CDR3 DNA sequence: TGCGCCAGCAGTGATCGAGCCTGGAGGCATGGCTACACCTTC. The chain joins TRBV10-1 to TRBJ1-2; D is unresolved. This CDR3 has 14 amino acids. CDR1 and CDR2 (germline): WNHNN, SYGVQD (reference sequence). V lost 3 bases and J 6 bases, leaving 14 bases between the germline ends.